This entry concerns a single T cell receptor beta chain. Researchers ran the PCR with 60 Vbeta and 13 Jbeta primers. TCRdb keeps only in-frame clones here, not all; method: immunoSEQ multiplex PCR. Here the sample spans about 210,000 clones, around 87% being singletons. The sample comes from a study of cytomegalovirus exposure and HLA in healthy donors. Looked up from germline, CDR1 is SGHDN and CDR2 is FVKESK. CDR3 length: 15 residues. V was trimmed by 4 bases and J by 2 bases, leaving 14 bases between them. The sequence was obtained from a boy aged 2 to 10 in good health and CMV-seronegative. Sequenced material: PBMCs. The rearrangement joins TRBV14 to TRBJ2-5, with D possibly matching TRBD1 (6 bases). The DNA of the CDR3 is TGTGCCAGCAGCCGTATAACAGGGAGACAAGAGACCCAGTACTTC. Protein sequence: CASSRITGRQETQYF.